These 2 T cell receptor beta chains were all obtained from the same sample, sequenced in a study of blood T cell repertoires in COVID-19. Measured with immunoSEQ multiplex PCR; TCRdb has only the in-frame clones, and not every one. The table includes more than 65,000 clones, more than 75% detected once. The source material was peripheral blood. Every receptor here comes from a human donor in a cohort sampled during active COVID-19.

This clone is a singleton in its sample. This rearrangement joins TRBV28 to TRBJ2-3; 11 nucleotides align to TRBD1. The germline CDR1 and CDR2 sequences are MDHEN and SYDVKM. After removal of 6 bases from V and 0 bases from J, the junction contained 2 bases not matched to a gene. This CDR3 region has 15 residues. CDR3 loop: CASSGTGGSTDTQYF. The CDR3 DNA reads TGTGCCAGCAGCGGGACAGGGGGAAGCACAGATACGCAGTATTTT. The variable domain in full, completed from reference TRBV28 and TRBJ2-3, reads DVKVTQSSRYLVKRTGEKVFLECVQDMDHENMFWYRQDPGLGLRLIYFSYDVKMKEKGDIPEGYSVSREKKERFSLILESASTNQTSMYLCASSGTGGSTDTQYFGPGTRLTVL.

V gene TRBV14 combines with J gene TRBJ2-5; 7 bases line up with TRBD1. The CDR3 consists of 16 residues. The V gene end was trimmed by 1 base and the J gene end by 1 base; junction bases not matched to a gene: 6. Germline V lookup: CDR1 SGHDN, CDR2 FVKESK. The CDR3 bases are TGTGCCAGCAGCCAAGGACAGGGACGCCGCCAAGAGACCCAGTACTTC. Translating it yields CASSQGQGRRQETQYF.